This T cell receptor beta chain was identified in a study of T cell repertoires in cytomegalovirus infection. Trimming pared 4 bases from V and 8 bases from J, leaving 9 bases between. The CDR3 totals 11 residues. Germline loops: CDR1 SQVTM, CDR2 ANQGSEA. TCRdb used MiXCR to reprocess the reads, holding one entry per CDR3 protein. The sample has 100,000 to 150,000 distinct CDR3 sequences, 30% to 40% seen once; the top ten hold 58%. There are a few counts of this clonotype. Its cognate antigen is unknown. The source material was CD8+ T cells from cultured PBMCs, sampled from culture after CMV antigen stimulation. This sequence was found in a human donor in good health (CMV status not recorded). Some clones in this sample may be carry-over from other donors' samples. The rearrangement uses TRBV29-1 and TRBJ2-1; D call uncertain. The CDR3 region has the DNA TGCAGCGTTGGGGGATGGGATGAGCAGTTCTTC. Translated, it gives CSVGGWDEQFF.